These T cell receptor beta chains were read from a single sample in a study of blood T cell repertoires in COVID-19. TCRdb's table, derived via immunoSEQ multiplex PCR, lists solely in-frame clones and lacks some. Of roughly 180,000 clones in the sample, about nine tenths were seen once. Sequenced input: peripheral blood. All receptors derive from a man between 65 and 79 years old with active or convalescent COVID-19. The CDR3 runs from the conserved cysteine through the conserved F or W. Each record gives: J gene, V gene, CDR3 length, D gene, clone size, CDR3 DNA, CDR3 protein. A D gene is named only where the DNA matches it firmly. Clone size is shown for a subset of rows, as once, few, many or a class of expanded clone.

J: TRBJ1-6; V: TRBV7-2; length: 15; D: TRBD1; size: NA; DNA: TGTGCCAGCAGCTTAGCACAGGGGGGACATTCACCCCTCCACTTT; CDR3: CASSLAQGGHSPLHF
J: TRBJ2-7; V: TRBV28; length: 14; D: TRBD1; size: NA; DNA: TGTGCCAGCAGTTTAGGGGCAGGGGGTGGGGAGCAGTACTTC; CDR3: CASSLGAGGGEQYF
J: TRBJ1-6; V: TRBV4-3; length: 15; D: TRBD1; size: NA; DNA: TGCGCCAGCAGCCCGGGACAGGGTGAATATTCACCCCTCCACTTT; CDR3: CASSPGQGEYSPLHF
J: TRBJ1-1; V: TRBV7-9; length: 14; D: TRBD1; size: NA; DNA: TGTGCCAGCAGCTTAGCGCAGGGGGGCGCTGAAGCTTTCTTT; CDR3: CASSLAQGGAEAFF
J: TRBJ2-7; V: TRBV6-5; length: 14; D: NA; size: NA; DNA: TGTGCCAGCAGTCCCCATCGGGGGACCTACGAGCAGTACTTC; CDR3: CASSPHRGTYEQYF
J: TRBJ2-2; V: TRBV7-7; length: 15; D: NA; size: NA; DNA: TGTGCCAGCAGCTTAGGACAGACGAACACCGGGGAGCTGTTTTTT; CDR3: CASSLGQTNTGELFF
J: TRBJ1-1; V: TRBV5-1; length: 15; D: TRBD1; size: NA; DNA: TGCGCCAGCAGCAAAGGCGGGACAGGGGACACTGAAGCTTTCTTT; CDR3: CASSKGGTGDTEAFF
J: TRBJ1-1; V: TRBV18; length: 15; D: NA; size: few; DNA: TGTGCCAGCTCACCGGATCTTATCGGGTACACTGAAGCTTTCTTT; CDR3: CASSPDLIGYTEAFF
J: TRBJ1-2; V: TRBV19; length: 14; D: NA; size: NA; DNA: TGTGCCAGTAGTGGGCGGGACCCCGGCTATGGCTACACCTTC; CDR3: CASSGRDPGYGYTF
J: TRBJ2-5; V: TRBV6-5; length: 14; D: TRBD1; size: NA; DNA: TGTGCCAGCAGCCGGGGACAGGGTAGGGAGACCCAGTACTTC; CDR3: CASSRGQGRETQYF
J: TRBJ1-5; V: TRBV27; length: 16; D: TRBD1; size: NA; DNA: TGTGCCAGCAGTCCCGGAACAGGGGAAAGCAATCAGCCCCAGCATTTT; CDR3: CASSPGTGESNQPQHF
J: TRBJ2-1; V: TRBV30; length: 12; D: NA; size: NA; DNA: TGTGCCTGGAGCTGGCAGAGGAATGAGCAGTTCTTC; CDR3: CAWSWQRNEQFF
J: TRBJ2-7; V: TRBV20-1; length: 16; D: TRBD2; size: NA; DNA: TGCAGTGCTAGTGTTTTAGCGGGGGGCTATACCTACGAGCAGTACTTC; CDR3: CSASVLAGGYTYEQYF
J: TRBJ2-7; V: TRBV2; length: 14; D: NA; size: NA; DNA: TGTGCCAGCACTAAGGCGGGGAGCTCCTACGAGCAGTACTTC; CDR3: CASTKAGSSYEQYF
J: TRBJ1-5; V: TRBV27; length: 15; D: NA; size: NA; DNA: TGTGCCAGCAGTCCGTCCTCAGGCCGCAATCAGCCCCAGCATTTT; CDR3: CASSPSSGRNQPQHF
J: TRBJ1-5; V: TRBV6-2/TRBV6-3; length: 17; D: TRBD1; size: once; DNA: TGTGCCAGCAGTTTTGTTCAGGGGGCGATAAGTGGTCAGCCCCAGCATTTT; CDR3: CASSFVQGAISGQPQHF
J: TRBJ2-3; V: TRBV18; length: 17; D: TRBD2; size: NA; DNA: TGTGCCAGCTCCCCCAAGGTAGGACTAGCGGTCACAGATACGCAGTATTTT; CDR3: CASSPKVGLAVTDTQYF
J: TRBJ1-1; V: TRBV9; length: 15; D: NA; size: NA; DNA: TGTGCCAGCAGCGTAGCTACAACGGTCGGGACTGAAGCTTTCTTT; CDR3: CASSVATTVGTEAFF
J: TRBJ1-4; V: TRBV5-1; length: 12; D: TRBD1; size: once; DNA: TGCGCCAGCAGCACGACAGGGTTGAAACTGTTTTTT; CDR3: CASSTTGLKLFF
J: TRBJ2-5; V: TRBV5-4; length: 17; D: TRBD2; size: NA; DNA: TGTGCCAGCAGCTTGGGTGGACTAGCGGGGGGCTGGGAGACCCAGTACTTC; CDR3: CASSLGGLAGGWETQYF
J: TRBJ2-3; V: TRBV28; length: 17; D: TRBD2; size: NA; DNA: TGTGCCAGCAGCAGAGGACTAGCGGGAAGGGATGGGGATACGCAGTATTTT; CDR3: CASSRGLAGRDGDTQYF
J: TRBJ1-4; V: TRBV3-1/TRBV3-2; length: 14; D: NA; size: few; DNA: TGTGCCAGCAGCGCGAGGGCGGGTAATGAAAAACTGTTTTTT; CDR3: CASSARAGNEKLFF
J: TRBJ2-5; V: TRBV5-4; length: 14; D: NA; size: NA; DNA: TGTGCCAGCAGCTTTAACAGGGACCAAGAGACCCAGTACTTC; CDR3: CASSFNRDQETQYF
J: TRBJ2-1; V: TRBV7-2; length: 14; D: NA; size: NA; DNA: TGTGCCAGCAGCTTAGCAGTCCAGGGGAATGAGCAGTTCTTC; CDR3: CASSLAVQGNEQFF
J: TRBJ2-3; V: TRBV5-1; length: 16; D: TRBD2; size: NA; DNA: TGCGCCAGCAGCTCCCCTAGCGGGGGGGTGACAGATACGCAGTATTTT; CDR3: CASSSPSGGVTDTQYF
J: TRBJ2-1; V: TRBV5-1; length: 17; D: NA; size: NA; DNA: TGCGCCAGCAGCTTGGGGAGGGCAGGGGGGACCTACAATGAGCAGTTCTTC; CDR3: CASSLGRAGGTYNEQFF
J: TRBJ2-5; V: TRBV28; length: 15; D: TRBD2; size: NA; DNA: TGTGCCAGCAGCCCCGGAGGACTAGCTAGGGAGACCCAGTACTTC; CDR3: CASSPGGLARETQYF
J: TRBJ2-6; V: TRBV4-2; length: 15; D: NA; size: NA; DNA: TGTGCCAGCAGCCCGACAGGAACTGGGGCCAACGTCCTGACTTTC; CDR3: CASSPTGTGANVLTF
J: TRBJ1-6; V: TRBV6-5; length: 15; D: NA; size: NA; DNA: TGTGCCACCCTGGGGTCTAGCGGGCAAAATTCACCCCTCCACTTT; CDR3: CATLGSSGQNSPLHF
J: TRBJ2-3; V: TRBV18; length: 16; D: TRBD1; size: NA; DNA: TGTGCCAGCTCACCAGGGACAGGTTCTAGCACAGATACGCAGTATTTT; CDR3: CASSPGTGSSTDTQYF
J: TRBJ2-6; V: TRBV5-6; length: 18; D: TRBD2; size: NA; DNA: TGTGCCAGCAGCAACGGGGGGGCCCGGTTCTCTGGGGCCAACGTCCTGACTTTC; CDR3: CASSNGGARFSGANVLTF
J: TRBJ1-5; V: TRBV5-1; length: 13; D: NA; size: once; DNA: TGCGCCAGCAGCTTGGGGGACTCTCAGCCCCAGCATTTT; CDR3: CASSLGDSQPQHF
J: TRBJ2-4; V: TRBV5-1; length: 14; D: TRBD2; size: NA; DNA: TGCGCCAGCAGCCCGTCCGTGGGGGAGGGGATTCAGTACTTC; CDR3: CASSPSVGEGIQYF
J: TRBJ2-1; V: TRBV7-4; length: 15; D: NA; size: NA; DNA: TGTGCCAGCAGCTTTGTTCGGGAGCGTGTTAATGAGCAGTTCTTC; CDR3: CASSFVRERVNEQFF
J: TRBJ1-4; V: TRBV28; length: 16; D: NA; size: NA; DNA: TGTGCCAGCAGTTTCCCCCTCACAGGGATCAATGAAAAACTGTTTTTT; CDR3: CASSFPLTGINEKLFF
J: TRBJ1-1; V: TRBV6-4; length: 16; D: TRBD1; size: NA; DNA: TGTGCCAGCAGTGACTCTTACAGGGGGCCGGCCACTGAAGCTTTCTTT; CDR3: CASSDSYRGPATEAFF
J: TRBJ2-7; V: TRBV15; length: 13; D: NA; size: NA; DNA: TGTGCCACCAGCAGAGATCACAGTTCCGAGCAGTACTTC; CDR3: CATSRDHSSEQYF
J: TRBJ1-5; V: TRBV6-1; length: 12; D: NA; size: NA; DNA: TGTGCCAGCAGTGAAGTGGGGGGTCCCCAGCATTTT; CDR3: CASSEVGGPQHF
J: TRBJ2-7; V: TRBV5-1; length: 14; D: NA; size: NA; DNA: TGCGCCAGCAGCTTGGCGACCCAGGGCCACGAGCAGTACTTC; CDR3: CASSLATQGHEQYF
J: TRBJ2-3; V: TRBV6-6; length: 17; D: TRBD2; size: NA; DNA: TGTGCCAGCAGTCGTCAAGTGGCGGGACTAGCAACAGATACGCAGTATTTT; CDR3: CASSRQVAGLATDTQYF
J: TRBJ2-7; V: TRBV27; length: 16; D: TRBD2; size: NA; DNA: TGTGCCAGCAGTTTCCGGGGAGGGGTAGGTTCCTACGAGCAGTACTTC; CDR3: CASSFRGGVGSYEQYF
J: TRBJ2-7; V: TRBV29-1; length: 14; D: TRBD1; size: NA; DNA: TGCAGCGTTTCCCAGGGGGCAGGTAACTTCGAGCAGTACTTC; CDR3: CSVSQGAGNFEQYF
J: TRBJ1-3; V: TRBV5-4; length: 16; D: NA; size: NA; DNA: TGTGCCAGCAGCTTGATCGGACAGCCCTCTGGAAACACCATATATTTT; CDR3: CASSLIGQPSGNTIYF
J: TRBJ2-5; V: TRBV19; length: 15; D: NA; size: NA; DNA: TGTGCCAGTAGTTCCCGACTCGGATTGGTGGAGACCCAGTACTTC; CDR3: CASSSRLGLVETQYF
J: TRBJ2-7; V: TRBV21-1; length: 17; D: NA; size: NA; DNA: TGTGCCAGCAGCAAAGGGAAGGGCGGCGGACTTCCCTACGAGCAGTACTTC; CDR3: CASSKGKGGGLPYEQYF
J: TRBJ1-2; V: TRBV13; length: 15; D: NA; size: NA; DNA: TGTGCCAGCAGCTCCTCCCCAGGGGCCCACTATGGCTACACCTTC; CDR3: CASSSSPGAHYGYTF
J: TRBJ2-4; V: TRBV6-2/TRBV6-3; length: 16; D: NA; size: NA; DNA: TGTGCCAGCAGTTATCCGGCCAGGTTGGTCAAAAACATTCAGTACTTC; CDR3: CASSYPARLVKNIQYF
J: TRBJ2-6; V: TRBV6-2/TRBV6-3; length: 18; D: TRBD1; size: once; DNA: TGTGCCAGCAGTTACCCAGTCGGACAGGGATCTGGGGCCAACGTCCTGACTTTC; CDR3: CASSYPVGQGSGANVLTF
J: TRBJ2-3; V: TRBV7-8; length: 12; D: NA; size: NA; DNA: TGTGCCAGCAGCGCTGAGTTCCTTACGCAGTATTTT; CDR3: CASSAEFLTQYF